This T cell receptor beta chain came from a study of T cells and Merkel cell carcinoma outcomes. Findings and limits, study-wide: Reportedly, T-cell repertoire with density predicts Merkel cell carcinoma outcomes.

Comment on this clone: The antigen remains unidentified.

Sequencing used immunoSEQ multiplex PCR; TCRdb keeps in-frame clones, though not all of them. Among approximately 20,000 clones listed, about 80% were seen once. With 6 bases clipped from V and 4 bases from J, the junction kept 9 bases outside the gene matches. The CDR3 sequence is 16 residues long. Germline V gives CDR1 KGHSH, CDR2 LQKENI. V is TRBV18 and J is TRBJ2-5, with 12 bases fitting TRBD1. Sequenced: tumor tissue from Merkel cell carcinoma. The receptor was isolated from a human donor with Merkel cell carcinoma. Written as DNA, the CDR3 is TGTGCCAGCTCCCCCGGGGACAGGGGGCTTGGAGAGACCCAGTACTTC. Its translation: CASSPGDRGLGETQYF.